This TCR beta chain was recovered during a study of blood T cell repertoires in COVID-19. Assay: immunoSEQ multiplex PCR; the TCRdb copy retains only in-frame clones and omits some. The table lists 200,000 to 300,000 clones, more than 75% of them singletons. CDR1 LNHDA and CDR2 SQIVND come from the germline V gene (reference sequence). Trimming stripped 5 bases from V and 6 bases from J, with 14 bases between. The CDR3 consists of 14 residues. The clonotype comes from a woman aged 60-75 years with COVID-19, enrolled during active disease. The gene calls are TRBV19 and TRBJ1-5; D possibly corresponds to TRBD1 (6 bases). The sequencing sample was made of peripheral blood. CDR3 loop: CASSQSTGIQPQHF. CDR3 DNA sequence: TGTGCCAGTAGTCAAAGTACAGGGATTCAGCCCCAGCATTTT.